This T cell receptor beta chain was identified during a study of blood T cell repertoires in COVID-19. Study context: The United States, Italy and Spain provided the acute and convalescent COVID-19 samples.

Authors' methods: Nucleated cell number was recorded as an estimate derived from reference gene primer amplification. Here immunoSEQ multiplex PCR was the method, and the copy in TCRdb shows in-frame clones only, minus some. The V and J calls and clone size were taken over from that table, and D and trimming were inferred from the DNA. This table holds approximately 47,000 clones, 90% found once. Trimming removed 7 bases from V and 2 bases from J; junction bases left unmatched: 9. The CDR3 is made up of 15 amino acids. Germline V CDR1 and CDR2: SQVTM, ANQGSEA. The V and J genes are TRBV29-1 and TRBJ1-5; the match to TRBD1 covers 9 bases. The sample taken for sequencing was peripheral blood. This clonotype was sampled from a man in his 70s with active COVID-19. The CDR3 loop is CSARLTGGGNQPQHF. The CDR3 DNA reads as TGCAGCGCACGACTGACAGGGGGAGGCAATCAGCCCCAGCATTTT.